This record covers a single TCR beta chain. Its antigen is not yet known. Qualities for individual bases were not recorded, and no much larger clone is one base off. The library was prepared using the immunoSEQ multiplex PCR assay. This is the immuneACCESS table as TCRdb keeps it, with only in-frame sequences that have V and J called. A part of the clones is gone; compared with another copy, unresolved V genes explain less than half, and the rest is unexplained. The sample data list about 38,000 clones, and about 94% of these were observed just once. The top ten clonotypes cover approximately 0.42% of the sample. The sample is drawn from a study of T cell changes during pregnancy in multiple sclerosis (dated by TCRdb to the late 2010s). In terms of the full investigation: Changes in the T cell repertoire over the course of pregnancy were examined in this study in women with multiple sclerosis.

Looking up the germline V gene yields CDR1 KGHSH and CDR2 LQKENI. The V end loses 4 bases and the J end loses 3 bases, and a stretch of 19 bases separates them. Measured from the cysteine to the phenylalanine, the CDR3 is 17 residues long. Of the read, only the CDR3 DNA is kept; its 51 bases are in frame from base 1. The TCR was taken from a female donor with multiple sclerosis, enrolled in a pregnancy study. The sample here was CD4+ T cells from peripheral blood mononuclear cells, taken in the second trimester of pregnancy. The chain is made from TRBV18 and TRBJ2-4, with a tentative D gene TRBD1 over 5 matching bases. The sequence in DNA is TGTGCCAGCTCACTTCCGACAGCCGCCGGAGACAAAAACATTCAGTACTTC. Its translation reads: CASSLPTAAGDKNIQYF.